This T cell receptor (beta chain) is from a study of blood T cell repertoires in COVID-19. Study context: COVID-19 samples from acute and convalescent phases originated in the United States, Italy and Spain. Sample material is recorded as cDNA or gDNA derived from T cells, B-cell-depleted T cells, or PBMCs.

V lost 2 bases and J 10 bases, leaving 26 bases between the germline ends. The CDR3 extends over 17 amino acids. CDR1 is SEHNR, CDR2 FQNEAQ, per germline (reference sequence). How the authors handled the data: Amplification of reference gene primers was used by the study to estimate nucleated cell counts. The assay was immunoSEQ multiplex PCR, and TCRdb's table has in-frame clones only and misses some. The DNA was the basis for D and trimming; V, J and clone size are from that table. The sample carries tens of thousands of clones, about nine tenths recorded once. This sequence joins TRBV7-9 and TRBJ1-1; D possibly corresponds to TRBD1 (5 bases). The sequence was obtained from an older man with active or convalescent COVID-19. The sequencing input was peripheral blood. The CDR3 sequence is CASSLRQGGFSISGAFF. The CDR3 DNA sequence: TGTGCCAGCAGCTTACGGCAGGGTGGGTTCTCGATTTCTGGAGCTTTCTTT.